The rows below give T cell receptor beta chains drawn from one sample of a study of blood T cells in healthy people across ages. TCRdb independently ran MiXCR on the 5' RACE reads; one entry per CDR3 protein. The sample lists about 1.4 million distinct CDR3 sequences, 45% to 70% occurring once. Sequencing was done on a sample of blood. The receptors come from a man aged 18 to 30 in good health. Both conserved end residues are part of each CDR3. A D gene is named only where the DNA matches it firmly. Part of the rows lack a size; the others show once, few, many or a class for expanded clones.

-	-	TRBJ2-1	TRBV20-1	CSARKTGAYNEQFF	TGCAGTGCTAGAAAGACAGGTGCCTACAATGAGCAGTTCTTC
-	-	TRBJ2-2	TRBV4-1	CASRGDTGELFF	TGTGCCAGCAGGGGGGACACCGGGGAGCTGTTTTTT
-	TRBD1	TRBJ2-2	TRBV5-5	CASSLKVLGTGVTGELFF	TGTGCCAGCAGCTTGAAGGTTTTGGGGACAGGGGTCACCGGGGAGCTGTTTTTT
-	TRBD2	TRBJ2-7	TRBV7-2	CASSFASGGVQVEQYF	TGTGCCAGCAGCTTTGCTAGCGGGGGGGTTCAGGTCGAGCAGTACTTC
-	TRBD2	TRBJ2-7	TRBV6-1	CASSEAGLAATYEQYF	TGTGCCAGCAGTGAAGCAGGGCTAGCGGCAACCTACGAGCAGTACTTC
-	TRBD1	TRBJ2-7	TRBV2	CASSGLPGQGYEQYF	TGTGCCAGCAGCGGGCTCCCGGGACAGGGTTACGAGCAGTACTTC
-	-	TRBJ2-1	TRBV5-6	CASSLNYPGNEQFF	TGTGCCAGCAGCTTGAACTACCCGGGCAATGAGCAGTTCTTC
-	-	TRBJ1-5	TRBV20-1	CSVPSVGAGQPQHF	TGCAGTGTTCCGAGCGTGGGGGCAGGTCAGCCCCAGCATTTT
few	-	TRBJ2-2	TRBV12-3/TRBV12-4	CASSLSGVNTGELFF	TGTGCCAGCAGTTTATCCGGGGTGAACACCGGGGAGCTGTTTTTT
once	-	TRBJ1-5	TRBV29-1	CSVEDSGTGQPQHF	TGCAGCGTTGAAGATTCCGGGACGGGACAGCCCCAGCATTTT
-	-	TRBJ1-2	TRBV7-9	CASSHPNRATRDYGYTF	TGTGCCAGCAGCCACCCGAACAGGGCTACTCGTGACTATGGCTACACCTTC
few	TRBD2	TRBJ2-1	TRBV29-1	CSSPASGEQFF	TGCAGCTCCCCGGCTAGCGGTGAGCAGTTCTTC
once	-	TRBJ2-7	TRBV12-5	CASGLEAGPQSYEQYF	TGTGCTAGTGGTTTGGAAGCAGGCCCACAGAGCTACGAGCAGTACTTC
once	TRBD2	TRBJ2-3	TRBV6-1	CASRPGLAGVEDTQYF	TGTGCCAGCAGGCCGGGACTAGCGGGAGTTGAAGATACGCAGTATTTT
-	TRBD1	TRBJ2-6	TRBV6-5	CASSRDRGYTGANVLTF	TGTGCCAGCAGCCGGGACAGGGGGTATACTGGGGCCAACGTCCTGACTTTC
-	-	TRBJ2-1	TRBV7-2	CASREQREQFF	TGTGCCAGCAGAGAGCAGAGGGAGCAGTTCTTC
-	-	TRBJ2-5	TRBV20-1	CSRQYQETQYF	TGCAGCCGACAGTACCAAGAGACCCAGTACTTC
few	-	TRBJ1-5	TRBV12-3/TRBV12-4	CASNGGATGQPQHF	TGTGCCAGCAATGGGGGGGCCACCGGACAGCCCCAGCATTTT
-	-	TRBJ1-5	TRBV6-4	CASSPSTASQPQHF	TGTGCCAGCAGTCCGTCGACTGCTTCTCAGCCCCAGCATTTT
few	TRBD1	TRBJ2-7	TRBV6-2/TRBV6-3	CASSRQGSYNEQYF	TGTGCCAGCAGTCGACAGGGGTCCTACAATGAGCAGTACTTC